These 23 T cell receptor beta chains were all obtained from the same sample, sequenced in a study of blood T cell repertoires in COVID-19. Only in-frame clones appear in the TCRdb table, and some are missing; sequencing was by immunoSEQ multiplex PCR. The sample includes around 100,000 clones, more than 65% of them seen just once. Sequenced sample: peripheral blood. The source of these receptors is an older woman with acute or convalescent COVID-19.

This clone was observed a single time. The chain couples TRBV29-1 to TRBJ2-3; 7 nucleotides agree with TRBD1. Trimming at V came to 6 bases and at J to 2 bases, leaving 5 bases not matched to a gene. CDR3 size: 13 residues. In germline, CDR1 is SQVTM, CDR2 ANQGSEA. Here the CDR3 reads CSVRDSNTDTQYF. The CDR3 DNA is TGCAGCGTACGGGACAGCAACACAGATACGCAGTATTTT.

The CDR3 region is CASSQDGAGGYGYTF. CDR3 in DNA: TGTGCCAGCAGCCAAGACGGGGCAGGGGGCTATGGCTACACCTTC. This chain uses TRBV3-1 (or the pseudogene TRBV3-2) with TRBJ1-2; TRBD1 matches 7 bases. Germline loops: CDR1 LGHDT, CDR2 YNNKEL (reference sequence). Germline trimming cut 0 bases from V and 4 bases from J; bases unmatched to any gene: 5. This CDR3 has 15 residues.

This chain joins TRBV7-2 and TRBJ1-5; no definite D call. The CDR3 runs 17 residues. Trimming shortened V by 2 bases and J by 0 bases, and 14 bases separated the two germline ends. CDR1 and CDR2 from the germline V gene are SGHTA and FQGNSA. For the CDR3, the DNA is TGTGCCAGCAGCTTACGGGTCCTTCCATATAGCAATCAGCCCCAGCATTTT. As protein: CASSLRVLPYSNQPQHF.

V and J are TRBV4-2 and TRBJ2-5, with 9 bases aligning to TRBD2. Germline CDR1 is LGHNA and CDR2 is YNFKEQ. J gave up 5 bases and V 4 bases, and 11 bases lay outside the gene matches. The CDR3 consists of 16 residues. The CDR3 DNA reads TGTGCCAGCAGCCCTAAGTGGAGCGGGGGGATCGAGACCCAGTACTTC. Protein product: CASSPKWSGGIETQYF.

This sequence joins TRBV3-1 (or the pseudogene TRBV3-2) and TRBJ1-3; D not resolved. Trimming pared 1 base from V and 4 bases from J, leaving 8 bases between. This CDR3 has 14 residues. Germline CDR1 is LGHDT and CDR2 is YNNKEL (reference sequence). CDR3 sequence reads: CASSQVSRGNTIYF. In DNA, the CDR3 is TGTGCCAGCAGCCAAGTATCTAGGGGAAACACCATATATTTT.

The V call is TRBV10-3, the J call TRBJ2-7; D perhaps matches TRBD1 (6 bases). With 3 bases removed from V and 6 bases from J, the gap between germline ends came to 15 bases. The length of the CDR3 is 14 residues. In germline, CDR1 is ENHRY, CDR2 SYGVKD. The CDR3 sequence is CAISDPHGTTEQYF. In DNA, the CDR3 is TGTGCCATCAGTGACCCACATGGGACAACCGAGCAGTACTTC.

This chain links TRBV19 with TRBJ1-4; 9 bases fit TRBD1. The CDR3 spans 15 residues. Germline-derived CDR1 and CDR2 are LNHDA and SQIVND (reference sequence). J lost 1 base, V lost 5 bases, and 2 bases had no gene match. CDR3 sequence (DNA): TGTGCCAGTAGTGCGGACAGGGGAACTAATGAAAAACTGTTTTTT. Protein: CASSADRGTNEKLFF. Drawing the rest from reference TRBV19 and TRBJ1-4, the complete variable domain is DGGITQSPKYLFRKEGQNVTLSCEQNLNHDAMYWYRQDPGQGLRLIYYSQIVNDFQKGDIAEGYSVSREKKESFPLTVTSAQKNPTAFYLCASSADRGTNEKLFFGSGTQLSVL.

This rearrangement joins TRBV15 to TRBJ1-2, with D uncertain. Germline V gene lookup returns CDR1 LNHNV and CDR2 YYDKDF (reference sequence). The CDR3 is 15 residues long. V gave up 3 bases and J gave up 2 bases, with 13 bases separating them. For the CDR3, the DNA is TGTGCCACCAGCAGCGGGTCGAGTGGAAACTATGGCTACACCTTC. Amino acid sequence: CATSSGSSGNYGYTF.

This clone was counted once. V usage is TRBV9 and J usage is TRBJ2-1; D not certain. Germline values: CDR1 SGDLS, CDR2 YYNGEE. This CDR3 has 15 amino acids. Trimming took off 0 bases at V and 1 base at J, with 8 bases between the two ends. CDR3 protein: CASSVDSLSYNEQFF. The CDR3 nucleotides read TGTGCCAGCAGCGTAGACTCACTTTCCTACAATGAGCAGTTCTTC. The full variable domain, with the rest looked up from reference TRBV9 and TRBJ2-1, is DSGVTQTPKHLITATGQRVTLRCSPRSGDLSVYWYQQSLDQGLQFLIQYYNGEERAKGNILERFSAQQFPDLHSELNLSSLELGDSALYFCASSVDSLSYNEQFFGPGTRLTVL.

The chain joins TRBV5-5 to TRBJ2-7, with 9 positions matching TRBD1. J lost 7 bases, V lost 4 bases, and 9 bases had no gene match. There are 14 residues in the CDR3. Germline V CDR1 and CDR2: SGHKS, YYEKEE (reference sequence). The CDR3 DNA is TGTGCCAGCAGCCTTCTCCGGGACAGGGTTGAGCAGTACTTC. Protein: CASSLLRDRVEQYF.

The chain links TRBV12-5 to TRBJ1-6; 9 bases fit TRBD1. Trimming took 6 bases from V and 7 from J; bases not matched to a gene: 7. From germline, CDR1 is LGHNT and CDR2 FRNRAP. CDR3 length equals 15 residues. The DNA for the CDR3 is TGTGCTAGTGGCTCGGGACAGGGTGCCAATTCACCCCTCCACTTT. This sequence encodes CASGSGQGANSPLHF. The full variable domain, completed using reference TRBV12-5 and TRBJ1-6, is DARVTQTPRHKVTEMGQEVTMRCQPILGHNTVFWYRQTMMQGLELLAYFRNRAPLDDSGMPKDRFSAEMPDATLATLKIQPSEPRDSAVYFCASGSGQGANSPLHFGNGTRLTVT.

This clone has only one observation. The chain carries TRBV4-2 and TRBJ2-3; tentatively, D is TRBD2 (6 bases). The V gene's germline CDR1 is LGHNA and CDR2 YNFKEQ. V was shortened by 3 bases and J by 4 bases, with 20 bases between the two germline ends. CDR3 size: 17 residues. Here the CDR3 reads CASSQSTTGGGADTQYF. CDR3 bases: TGTGCCAGCAGCCAGTCTACAACAGGCGGCGGGGCAGATACGCAGTATTTT.

The rearrangement links TRBV7-9 to TRBJ2-2; 7 bases agree with TRBD1. Germline trimming cut 5 bases from V and 6 bases from J; bases unmatched to any gene: 6. This CDR3 region has 14 residues. Germline CDR1 SEHNR, CDR2 FQNEAQ (reference sequence). The DNA for the CDR3 is TGTGCCAGCAGCCCTGGCGACAGGGCCGGGGAGCTGTTTTTT. It translates to CASSPGDRAGELFF.

The chain has TRBV9 and TRBJ1-6, with no clear D. The germline gives CDR1 SGDLS, CDR2 YYNGEE. The CDR3 has 14 amino acids. Trimming took off 4 bases at V and 7 bases at J, with 12 bases between the two ends. The CDR3 region is CASSPSPLNSPLHF. CDR3 bases: TGTGCCAGCAGCCCTAGCCCGTTAAATTCACCCCTCCACTTT.

Concerning this clone: One junction end does not reproduce the germline sequence, and a read error may be involved. V gene TRBV9 combines with J gene TRBJ1-4, with TRBD1 as a possible D gene (6 bases). The germline CDR1 and CDR2 sequences are SGDLS and YYNGEE. The CDR3 sequence is 13 residues long. The CDR3 region has the DNA TGTGCCAGCAGCGGGGGGACATCCCAAGCCTTACTTTTT. It translates to CASSGGTSQALLF.

The chain couples TRBV16 to TRBJ2-2; D not certain. The CDR3 length is 13 residues. From germline, CDR1 is KGHSY and CDR2 FQNENV. The V end was cut by 3 bases, the J end by 6 bases, with 8 bases between. The CDR3 DNA reads as TGTGCCAGCAGCCACCGAGATGCCGGGGAGCTGTTTTTT. Translation: CASSHRDAGELFF.

The chain is built from TRBV14 and TRBJ2-1; D is possibly TRBD1 (6 bases). The CDR3 length is 19 residues. V was shortened by 0 bases and J by 2 bases, with 20 bases between the two germline ends. CDR1 and CDR2 from the germline V gene are SGHDN and FVKESK. The CDR3 spells CASSQDMKSRNRAYNEQFF. In DNA form, the CDR3 reads TGTGCCAGCAGCCAAGATATGAAGTCCAGGAACAGGGCCTACAATGAGCAGTTCTTC.

The CDR3 bases are TGTGCCAGCTCACCAGGGTTGGGAGCCGAAGCTTTCTTT. Translating it yields CASSPGLGAEAFF. The chain links TRBV18 to TRBJ1-1; no definite D call. V lost 2 bases to trimming and J lost 8 bases, with 12 bases between them. From germline, CDR1 is KGHSH and CDR2 LQKENI. CDR3 size: 13 residues.

The chain recombines TRBV5-1 with TRBJ1-1; TRBD1 agrees at 8 bases. The CDR3 runs to 13 residues. CDR1 and CDR2 (germline): SGHRS, YFSETQ. V shed 4 bases, J shed 8 bases, and the junction held 7 bases outside the gene matches. The CDR3 nucleotides are TGCGCCAGCAGCAACCAACAGGGGGTCGAAGCTTTCTTT. Amino acid sequence: CASSNQQGVEAFF.

The chain employs TRBV28 and TRBJ1-1; D not certain. V was cut by 4 bases and J by 2 bases, with 8 bases left in between. CDR1 is MDHEN and CDR2 is SYDVKM in the germline V gene. CDR3 length: 13 amino acids. The CDR3 DNA sequence: TGTGCCAGCAGTTCCGCCAGTAACACTGAAGCTTTCTTT. Amino acid sequence: CASSSASNTEAFF. Full variable domain (outside the CDR3, taken from reference TRBV28 and TRBJ1-1): DVKVTQSSRYLVKRTGEKVFLECVQDMDHENMFWYRQDPGLGLRLIYFSYDVKMKEKGDIPEGYSVSREKKERFSLILESASTNQTSMYLCASSSASNTEAFFGQGTRLTVV.

CDR3 loop: CASREWDRGTGELFF. The CDR3 DNA is TGTGCCAGCAGAGAATGGGACAGGGGAACCGGGGAGCTGTTTTTT. This chain links TRBV27 with TRBJ2-2; 10 bases line up with TRBD1. The CDR3 sequence is 15 residues long. Germline-derived CDR1 and CDR2 are MNHEY and SMNVEV (reference sequence). With 6 bases clipped from V and 5 bases from J, the junction kept 6 bases outside the gene matches.

This chain links TRBV2 with TRBJ2-7; weak D call: TRBD2 (6 bases). CDR1 is SNHLY and CDR2 is FYNNEI in the germline V gene. Trimming took off 5 bases at V and 0 bases at J, with 11 bases between the two ends. The CDR3 is 14 residues long. The CDR3 DNA sequence: TGTGCCAGCAGTCTAAGGAGGGACTCCTACGAGCAGTACGTC. Residues: CASSLRRDSYEQYV.

This chain uses TRBV4-1 with TRBJ2-7, with 7 bases fitting TRBD1. This CDR3 contains 15 residues. Unmatched junction bases numbered 6, after V lost 1 base and J lost 3 bases. Per the germline V gene, CDR1 is MGHRA and CDR2 is YSYEKL. For the CDR3, the DNA is TGCGCCAGCAGCCAAGGTTGGACAGGTAGCTACGAGCAGTACGTC. It yields the protein CASSQGWTGSYEQYV.